The 20 T cell receptor beta chains below all came from one sample that was sequenced in a study of cytomegalovirus exposure and HLA in healthy donors. Amplification used 60 Vbeta primers and 13 Jbeta primers. Only in-frame clones appear in the TCRdb table, and some are missing; sequencing was by immunoSEQ multiplex PCR. The sample has 200,000 to 250,000 clones, 76% seen once. Sequences were obtained from PBMCs. The receptors originated from a man between 18 and 35 years old in good health and CMV-seronegative.

The V call is TRBV2, the J call TRBJ1-6; no clear D. The germline V gene has CDR1 SNHLY and CDR2 FYNNEI. V lost 1 base and J lost 5, with 12 bases in between. The CDR3 runs to 16 residues. The CDR3 loop is CASSEGWAADNSPLHF. The CDR3 coding sequence is TGTGCCAGCAGTGAAGGGTGGGCAGCGGATAATTCACCCCTCCACTTT.

This clone was seen a single time. Sequence at one end of the junction differs from germline and may be a read error. The chain links TRBV2 to TRBJ2-5; TRBD2 agrees at 12 bases. Germline-derived CDR1 and CDR2 are SNHLY and FYNNEI. The CDR3 runs 19 residues. CDR3 DNA: TGTGCCAGCAGAGGGGAAGGGGGCTCAAGGACTAGCGGGGCCCGCAGTTCTCACTTC. Translated: CASRGEGGSRTSGARSSHF.

A few counts support this clone. The V and J genes are TRBV19 and TRBJ2-1; 7 bases fit TRBD1. The CDR3 length is 15 residues. Per germline, CDR1 LNHDA and CDR2 SQIVND (reference sequence). V shed 0 bases and J 3 bases; nucleotides not matched to a gene: 2. The CDR3 loop reads CASSIEPGGYNEQFF. The CDR3, as DNA: TGTGCCAGTAGTATAGAGCCAGGGGGCTACAATGAGCAGTTCTTC.

V usage is TRBV11-2 and J usage is TRBJ2-7; 9 bases map to TRBD2. Losses at the gene ends were 5 bases for V and 2 bases for J; bases not matched to a gene: 7. This CDR3 is 15 amino acids long. Germline CDR1 and CDR2: SGHAT and FQNNGV. This chain's CDR3 is CASSPRLAVTYEQYF. The DNA of the CDR3 is TGTGCCAGCAGCCCCAGACTAGCGGTTACCTACGAGCAGTACTTC.

This clone was counted only a few times. This CDR3 reads CASSLGGTGTGELFF. The CDR3, as DNA: TGTGCCAGCAGCTTGGGCGGGACGGGCACCGGGGAGCTGTTTTTT. This chain links TRBV5-4 with TRBJ2-2, with D possibly TRBD2 on 6 matching bases. The CDR3 spans 15 residues. Germline CDR1 reads SGHNT; CDR2 reads YYREEE (reference sequence). V lost 0 bases to trimming and J lost 4 bases, with 10 bases between them.

V and J are TRBV4-1 and TRBJ2-7; weak D call: TRBD1 (6 bases). Per the germline V gene, CDR1 is MGHRA and CDR2 is YSYEKL. The V end was cut by 1 base, the J end by 1 base, with 8 bases between. This CDR3 comprises 14 residues. In DNA form, the CDR3 reads TGCGCCAGCAGCCAAGGGGACAAATCCTACGAGCAGTACTTC. Translated: CASSQGDKSYEQYF.

The rearrangement links TRBV7-6 to TRBJ2-3, with a tentative D call TRBD1 (5 bases). The CDR3 extends over 14 amino acids. Germline-derived CDR1 and CDR2 are SGHVS and FNYEAQ. Trimming shortened V by 1 base and J by 6 bases, and 11 bases separated the two germline ends. The CDR3 sequence: CASSLVLGPDTQYF. In nucleotides, the CDR3 is TGTGCCAGCAGCTTAGTTTTGGGGCCGGATACGCAGTATTTT.

The chain links TRBV6-5 to TRBJ1-2; a possible D gene is TRBD1 (6 bases). The length of the CDR3 is 12 residues. V lost 7 bases, J lost 5 bases, and 11 bases lay in between. CDR1 is MNHEY and CDR2 is SVGAGI in the germline V gene. The chain's CDR3 is CASTQTGYGYTF. In DNA form, the CDR3 reads TGTGCCAGCACCCAGACAGGATATGGCTACACCTTC.

This clone was detected a few times. The chain uses TRBV6-6 and TRBJ2-3; perhaps TRBD2 as D (5 bases). The CDR3 has 11 amino acids. V was trimmed by 6 bases and J by 6 bases, leaving 7 bases between them. Germline V gene data show CDR1 as MNHNY and CDR2 as SVGAGI (reference sequence). CDR3 region: CASRSGDTQYF. In nucleotides, the CDR3 is TGTGCCAGCAGATCGGGGGATACGCAGTATTTT.

The V call is TRBV7-3, the J call TRBJ2-5; 11 nucleotides agree with TRBD2. Germline V gene sequence: CDR1 SGHTA, CDR2 FQGTGA. This CDR3 region has 15 residues. V shed 5 bases, J shed 5 bases, and the junction held 7 bases outside the gene matches. CDR3 bases: TGTGCCAGCAGCCCTACTAGCGGGAGTCGGGAGACCCAGTACTTC. It translates to CASSPTSGSRETQYF.

This clone was recorded once. Other DNA sequences in the same sample also yield this CDR3. The V and J genes are TRBV19 and TRBJ1-2, with unresolved D. V was clipped by 5 bases and J by 0 bases, with 10 bases between them. Per the germline V gene, CDR1 is LNHDA and CDR2 is SQIVND (reference sequence). The length of the CDR3 is 14 residues. The CDR3 reads CASSPTTSNYGYTF. The CDR3 DNA follows: TGTGCCAGTAGTCCAACGACATCTAACTATGGCTACACCTTC. Based on the CDR3 plus reference TRBV19 and TRBJ1-2, the full variable domain is DGGITQSPKYLFRKEGQNVTLSCEQNLNHDAMYWYRQDPGQGLRLIYYSQIVNDFQKGDIAEGYSVSREKKESFPLTVTSAQKNPTAFYLCASSPTTSNYGYTFGSGTRLTVV.

The chain employs TRBV7-9 and TRBJ2-7, with a possible D match to TRBD1 (5 bases). The germline V gene encodes CDR1 SEHNR and CDR2 FQNEAQ (reference sequence). V was trimmed by 1 base and J by 3 bases, leaving 10 bases between them. The CDR3 contains 14 residues. CDR3 DNA: TGTGCCAGCAGCTTAGGCACAGACAGCTACGAGCAGTACTTC. Protein: CASSLGTDSYEQYF.

This chain links TRBV7-3 with TRBJ2-1; 8 bases align to TRBD2. The V gene's germline CDR1 is SGHTA and CDR2 FQGTGA. After removal of 6 bases from V and 5 bases from J, the junction contained 9 bases not matched to a gene. The length of the CDR3 is 15 residues. This CDR3 is CASSLIAGSNNEQFF. CDR3 sequence (DNA): TGTGCCAGCAGTCTAATAGCGGGATCGAACAATGAGCAGTTCTTC. The entire variable domain, with the rest obtained from reference TRBV7-3 and TRBJ2-1, is as follows: GAGVSQTPSNKVTEKGKYVELRCDPISGHTALYWYRQSLGQGPEFLIYFQGTGAADDSGLPNDRFFAVRPEGSVSTLKIQRTERGDSAVYLCASSLIAGSNNEQFFGPGTRLTVL.

The chain joins TRBV28 to TRBJ2-7; 7 bases line up with TRBD2. The CDR3 is 13 amino acids. From germline, CDR1 is MDHEN and CDR2 SYDVKM. V gave up 2 bases and J gave up 5 bases; unmatched junction bases: 3. CDR3 amino acids: CASSLGAGDEQYF. Written as DNA, the CDR3 is TGTGCCAGCAGTTTAGGTGCGGGGGACGAGCAGTACTTC.

The chain uses TRBV6-5 and TRBJ2-3; TRBD2 matches at 10 bases. V lost 2 bases, J lost 4 bases, and 3 bases stayed unmatched. Germline values: CDR1 MNHEY, CDR2 SVGAGI. The CDR3 sequence is 15 residues long. The CDR3 loop reads CASSYLAGDADTQYF. CDR3 bases: TGTGCCAGCAGTTACCTAGCGGGAGACGCAGATACGCAGTATTTT.

The J gene is TRBJ2-2, the V gene TRBV13, with D possibly matching TRBD2 (5 bases). CDR1 is PRHDT, CDR2 FYEKMQ, per germline (reference sequence). The V end was cut by 0 bases, the J end by 4 bases, with 12 bases between. The CDR3 loop spans 16 amino acids. CDR3 sequence: CASSLGVGEVTGELFF. CDR3 nucleotides: TGTGCCAGCAGCTTAGGGGTGGGAGAGGTCACCGGGGAGCTGTTTTTT.

The rearrangement uses TRBV5-1 and TRBJ1-1, with D perhaps matching TRBD1 (6 bases). V was shortened by 3 bases and J by 4 bases, with 13 bases between the two germline ends. CDR3 length: 14 amino acids. Germline V CDR1 and CDR2: SGHRS, YFSETQ. In DNA form, the CDR3 reads TGCGCCAGCAGCTGGGGGGGGCATGGCACTGAAGCTTTCTTT. Translated: CASSWGGHGTEAFF.

This clone was counted once. The CDR3 is CASSLNTRDRRNVRHGYTF. The CDR3 DNA is TGTGCCAGCAGCCTCAACACCCGGGACAGGCGAAATGTAAGGCATGGCTACACCTTC. V usage is TRBV7-9 and J usage is TRBJ1-2; 8 nucleotides line up with TRBD1. Germline CDR1 is SEHNR and CDR2 is FQNEAQ (reference sequence). The CDR3 sequence is 19 residues long. V shed 5 bases, J shed 6 bases, and the junction held 23 bases outside the gene matches.

In its sample, this clone was seen a few times. The gene calls are TRBV15 and TRBJ2-7; 9 bases line up with TRBD1. V lost 0 bases and J lost 7; bases outside the gene matches: 7. The CDR3 has 15 amino acids. Germline CDR1 reads LNHNV; CDR2 reads YYDKDF (reference sequence). CDR3 protein: CATSRDRGQGGEQYF. The DNA of the CDR3 is TGTGCCACCAGCAGAGATCGGGGACAGGGCGGTGAGCAGTACTTC.

This clone was recorded once. The chain combines TRBV5-1 with TRBJ1-1, with D unclear. The CDR3 spans 15 residues. Germline V gene lookup returns CDR1 SGHRS and CDR2 YFSETQ. Trimming stripped 1 base from V and 5 bases from J, with 15 bases between. CDR3 loop: CASSLTQPGGTEAFF. The DNA for the CDR3 is TGCGCCAGCAGCTTGACACAGCCAGGTGGAACTGAAGCTTTCTTT.